This TCR beta chain was retrieved from a study of cytomegalovirus exposure and HLA in healthy donors. The V end was cut by 1 base, the J end by 6 bases, with 13 bases between. Germline CDR1 is SEHNR and CDR2 is FQNEAQ (reference sequence). The CDR3 has 14 amino acids. Whole-study results and caveats: Likely technical artifact: a cluster of highly shared sequence variants. Productive status was seen about 87% or about 30% of the time for most TCR beta V segments in an earlier analysis. As was reported, the classifier diagnosed cytomegalovirus status with high specificity and sensitivity.

To note about this clone: The target antigen is unknown.

PCR primers comprised 60 Vbeta and 13 Jbeta primers. Sequencing used immunoSEQ multiplex PCR; TCRdb keeps in-frame clones, though not all of them. The sample records 81,000 or so clones, over 65% being singletons. The source of this sequence is a man between 50 and 59 years old in good health and CMV-seropositive. The sample comprised PBMCs. The chain recombines TRBV7-9 with TRBJ2-7; a possible D gene is TRBD2 (6 bases). CDR3 protein: CASSLGQGGFEQYF. DNA for the CDR3: TGTGCCAGCAGCTTAGGGCAGGGAGGCTTCGAGCAGTACTTC.